This is a list of T cell receptor beta chains from one sample in a study of blood T cell repertoires in COVID-19. This table comes from immunoSEQ multiplex PCR, and its TCRdb copy is limited to in-frame clones, with some not included. Found here are 95,000 to 150,000 clones, approximately 90% of them singletons; the top ten hold roughly 4%. Sequencing was carried out using peripheral blood. These receptors all come from a middle-aged man with acute or convalescent COVID-19. Both conserved end residues are part of each CDR3. The order of the fields is V gene, D gene, clone size, J gene, CDR3 protein, CDR3 DNA. D genes are given only for firm matches. Clone sizes are given selectively: once, few, many, or a class where the clone is expanded.

>TRBV5-1|-|once|TRBJ1-1
CASSLPDQRGNTEAFF
TGCGCCAGCAGCCTCCCAGATCAAAGGGGAAACACTGAAGCTTTCTTT
>TRBV5-6|TRBD1|-|TRBJ2-2
CASSLADRGSNTGELFF
TGTGCCAGCAGCTTGGCGGACAGGGGTAGCAACACCGGGGAGCTGTTTTTT
>TRBV18|-|-|TRBJ2-7
CASSLGDEQYF
TGTGCCAGCTCACTAGGGGACGAGCAGTACTTC
>TRBV5-1|-|-|TRBJ1-6
CASSLVQGNSPLHF
TGCGCCAGCAGCTTGGTACAGGGTAATTCACCCCTCCACTTT
>TRBV6-6|TRBD2|-|TRBJ2-2
CASSPPLLAGGTGELFF
TGTGCCAGCAGTCCTCCCCTACTAGCGGGAGGGACCGGGGAGCTGTTTTTT
>TRBV11-2|-|-|TRBJ1-1
CASSSGRETEAFF
TGTGCCAGCAGCTCGGGACGGGAGACTGAAGCTTTCTTT
>TRBV14|TRBD1|-|TRBJ1-1
CASSQTGDGNTEAFF
TGTGCCAGCAGCCAAACAGGGGATGGGAACACTGAAGCTTTCTTT
>TRBV27|TRBD2|-|TRBJ2-2
CASSYGPFTGLAAGELFF
TGTGCCAGCAGTTACGGCCCATTTACGGGACTAGCGGCCGGGGAGCTGTTTTTT
>TRBV6-5|TRBD1|few|TRBJ2-7
CASRADRGTYEQYF
TGTGCCAGCAGAGCGGACAGGGGTACCTACGAGCAGTACTTC
>TRBV19|-|-|TRBJ1-3
CASSKPAGGDGNTIYF
TGTGCCAGTAGTAAACCAGCCGGGGGGGACGGAAACACCATATATTTT
>TRBV11-2|-|-|TRBJ1-6
CASRFSGHYNSPLHF
TGTGCCAGCAGATTTTCGGGACACTATAATTCACCCCTCCACTTT
>TRBV5-1|TRBD1|-|TRBJ1-5
CASSLGQGASQPQHF
TGCGCCAGCAGCTTGGGACAGGGGGCGTCTCAGCCCCAGCATTTT
>TRBV3-1/TRBV3-2|-|-|TRBJ2-5
CASSQGQSQETQYF
TGTGCCAGCAGCCAAGGACAGTCCCAAGAGACCCAGTACTTC
>TRBV6-6|-|-|TRBJ2-4
CASTVSGNIQYF
TGTGCCAGCACGGTTTCGGGAAACATTCAGTACTTC